The TCR beta chain under discussion was sequenced for a study of shared clonotypes between healthy human individuals (dated by TCRdb to about 2020). At the level of the whole study: The cohort comprised a couple of women and a few men aged 18 to 49 years. For each donor, CD4 naive and CD4 memory were each run on three plates, CD8 naive on two plates, and CD8 memory on one plate. To estimate repertoire size and how much clonotype sharing occurs between individuals, the study deeply sequenced the blood TCR repertoires of roughly 5 healthy adults. To increase sequencing depth and limit assay-specific biases, different laboratories used diverse techniques to prepare libraries and sequence TCR repertoires. Per donor, leukapheresis produced somewhere between about 0.8 and 9 billion PBMCs. The investigation overall reported the following: Because the study included only a small number of donors, the genetic and exposure-history diversity represented was limited. Across a handful of donors, about 5.2% of naive CD4, around 3.3% of naive CD8, 2.3% of memory CD4, and approximately 0.4% of memory CD8 clonotypes were shared. Pairwise subsampling indicated that sequencing depth was expected to affect the degree of clonotype sharing among donors. Rarefaction of sorted-subset datasets indicated incomplete sequencing despite the large sequencing depth. Sampling was restricted to blood, and TCR repertoires in tissues likely differ from the TCR repertoires found in blood. Compared with non-shared clonotypes, the clonotypes found in all four sorted-subset donors had higher generation probabilities. Estimated clonotype richness was generally larger for naive than for memory subsets.

From the cysteine up to the phenylalanine, the CDR3 has a length of 15 residues. Of all the DNA, just the CDR3 is kept, 45 bases in frame from base 1. Taken from the germline V gene (reference sequence), the CDR1 and CDR2 loops are MNHNY and SVGAGI. Using the deep immunoSEQ assay, TCR CDR3 regions were amplified from genomic DNA by multiplex PCR. For each cell subset, the extracted genomic DNA was distributed evenly across all wells of several immunoSEQ 96-well plates, and each plate served as one replicate. For sorted subsets, approximately 210 ng genomic DNA, equal to about 30,000 T cell genomes, was loaded into each replicate PCR. Purified libraries were measured with a Qubit 3.0 fluorometer, size-checked on a Bioanalyzer 2100, and measured again with the KAPA Library Quantification kit. Each immunoSEQ 96-well plate was sequenced on its own single-read 150-cycle Illumina NextSeq 550 flow cell. The authors processed their data as follows. The immunoSEQ output contained only junctional sequences without quality scores, so filtering could not match that applied to full-length reads. Sequences were annotated with PyIR, a Python wrapper for IgBLAST v1.9, and V/J genes and CDR3 were assigned using IMGT germline references. Reads were filtered out if the reads had weak V/J assignments (E-value above 1e-6), no CDR3, stop codons, out-of-frame junctions, or ambiguous translated residues. V3J clonotypes were defined as sequences sharing an identical inferred V gene, J gene, and CDR3 amino acid sequence. To compute the percentage overlap between repertoires, the number of shared unique clonotypes was divided by the size of the smaller repertoire. Three approaches were used to assess repertoire richness: RTK rarefaction, the Chao1 estimator, and Recon v2.1 estimates of unobserved clonotypes. Generation probabilities were computed with OLGA for all TCRbeta clonotypes obtained by the gDNA method from several donors. The table was pulled from immuneACCESS by TCRdb, which kept in-frame rearrangements only. Such tables lose some clones; where checked, under half of the loss comes from unresolved V genes, and the rest has no known cause. The V and J calls and clone size are taken from that table; D and trimming were inferred from the DNA. Recorded for this sample are about 2.1 million clones; 93% of them occurred a single time. Of the sample, more than 1.5% falls within the top ten clones.

CD8 naive samples were obtained by positive selection for CCR7 among CD45RO-negative cells, yielding a CD45RA+CCR7+ population from which TemRA cells were excluded. Healthy HIV-negative adults with no recently reported acute infections or vaccinations were included as donors. Only Caucasian adults living in Nashville, Tennessee, USA were represented among the donors. Blood was collected by leukapheresis, and PBMCs were isolated by Ficoll-Histopaque density gradient centrifugation and then cryopreserved in liquid nitrogen vapor phase. Analytical flow cytometry was used to check the purity and quantity of each magnetically sorted T cell population. From each sorted fraction, genomic DNA was isolated and quantified by UV absorbance on a Nanodrop 2000c. To note about this clone: What antigen it recognizes has not been identified. The germline gene is not matched at one end of the junction; a read error may be the cause.

Here the chain combines TRBV6-6 and TRBJ2-1; the D gene is unclear. Sequenced input: naive CD8+ T cells from PBMCs. The cell subset or site label on this specimen signifies: CD45RA+CCR7+. This sequence originates from a man aged 18 to 30 in good health. Some clones in this sample may be carry-over from other donors' samples. The DNA sequence is as follows: TGTGCCAGCAACCCCGGGCCCCGTATCGACAACGAGCAGTTCTTC. Its translation is CASNPGPRIDNEQFF.